The 9 T cell receptor beta chains reported below all come from one sample, sequenced in a study of blood T cell repertoires in COVID-19. Clones were read by immunoSEQ multiplex PCR, and TCRdb kept only the in-frame ones, dropping some. The sample records about 47,000 clones, 88% being singletons. Input material: peripheral blood. The receptors stem from a man aged 50 or older with active COVID-19.

This chain uses TRBV7-2 with TRBJ1-2, with 7 bases that match TRBD1. Germline V gene sequence: CDR1 SGHTA, CDR2 FQGNSA. The CDR3 runs 15 residues. V dropped 4 bases and J dropped 0; count of bases not matched to a gene: 5. The CDR3 here is CASSSIQGTNYGYTF. CDR3 in DNA: TGTGCCAGCAGCTCCATACAGGGGACTAACTATGGCTACACCTTC. Full variable domain (outside the CDR3, taken from reference TRBV7-2 and TRBJ1-2): GAGVSQSPSNKVTEKGKDVELRCDPISGHTALYWYRQSLGQGLEFLIYFQGNSAPDKSGLPSDRFSAERTGGSVSTLTIQRTQQEDSAVYLCASSSIQGTNYGYTFGSGTRLTVV.

The genes are TRBV6-2 or TRBV6-3 and TRBJ1-1; D is possibly TRBD1 (6 bases). Germline lookup yields CDR1 MNHEY and CDR2 SVGEGT. V lost 0 bases, J lost 4 bases, and 9 bases lay in between. CDR3 length: 14 amino acids. The DNA for the CDR3 is TGTGCCAGCAGTTACTCAGGGGGGGGCACTGAAGCTTTCTTT. Translating gives CASSYSGGGTEAFF.

This rearrangement joins TRBV4-1 to TRBJ1-1; D is unclear. CDR1 is MGHRA, CDR2 YSYEKL, per germline. V lost 5 bases and J 1 base, leaving 14 bases between the germline ends. The CDR3 runs 15 residues. The CDR3 DNA sequence: TGCGCCAGCAGCTTCCTACGGGTTCGGAACACTGAAGCTTTCTTT. As protein: CASSFLRVRNTEAFF.

J is TRBJ2-1 and V is TRBV9; TRBD2 aligns across 12 bases. CDR1 is SGDLS and CDR2 is YYNGEE in the germline V gene. V lost 3 bases, J lost 8 bases, and 6 bases stayed unmatched. This CDR3 contains 15 residues. CDR3 amino acids: CASSATSGSNDEQFF. CDR3 DNA: TGTGCCAGCAGCGCGACTAGCGGGAGCAACGATGAGCAGTTCTTC.

This clone was counted between two and nine times. This chain joins TRBV11-2 and TRBJ1-5; D gene uncertain. The V end lost 0 bases, the J end lost 1 base, and 10 bases lay between the germline ends. Germline-derived CDR1 and CDR2 are SGHAT and FQNNGV. The CDR3 is 16 amino acids. The CDR3 DNA is TGTGCCAGCAGCTTAGATGCGGGATTCAGCAATCAGCCCCAGCATTTT. Translated: CASSLDAGFSNQPQHF. Looking up the rest from reference TRBV11-2 and TRBJ1-5 gives the full variable domain: EAGVAQSPRYKIIEKRQSVAFWCNPISGHATLYWYQQILGQGPKLLIQFQNNGVVDDSQLPKDRFSAERLKGVDSTLKIQPAKLEDSAVYLCASSLDAGFSNQPQHFGDGTRLSIL.

This chain uses TRBV19 with TRBJ2-5; perhaps TRBD2 as D (7 bases). Trimming left V 6 bases short and J 4 bases short, with 12 bases between. The CDR3 covers 13 residues. Germline CDR1 reads LNHDA; CDR2 reads SQIVND (reference sequence). The CDR3 protein is CASSRGGGETQYF. The CDR3 DNA reads TGTGCCAGTAGCCGAGGGGGGGGAGAGACCCAGTACTTC.

This clone has a single count. V is TRBV4-1 and J is TRBJ2-1, with TRBD1 matching over 8 bases. CDR3 length equals 16 residues. Germline V gene lookup returns CDR1 MGHRA and CDR2 YSYEKL. J lost 5 bases, V lost 2 bases, and 8 bases had no gene match. The DNA for the CDR3 is TGCGCCAGCAGCCAATTCCAGGGGACAGGTCACAATGAGCAGTTCTTC. Amino acid sequence: CASSQFQGTGHNEQFF.

This clone occurred once. The chain joins TRBV19 to TRBJ2-1; 10 bases agree with TRBD2. The CDR3 runs 16 residues. With 3 bases clipped from V and 6 bases from J, the junction kept 8 bases outside the gene matches. Germline CDR1 is LNHDA and CDR2 is SQIVND (reference sequence). The CDR3 spells CASSILSGGALNEQFF. CDR3 DNA: TGTGCCAGTAGTATCCTGAGCGGGGGGGCACTCAATGAGCAGTTCTTC.

This clone was counted once. The CDR3 protein is CATSTRDRAGNQPQHF. The CDR3, as DNA: TGTGCCACCAGCACCCGTGACAGGGCGGGCAATCAGCCCCAGCATTTT. The chain combines TRBV15 with TRBJ1-5; 7 nucleotides match TRBD1. J was trimmed by 2 bases and V by 4 bases; bases with no gene match: 8. CDR1 is LNHNV and CDR2 is YYDKDF in the germline V gene (reference sequence). The CDR3 contains 16 residues.